Reported below is one T cell receptor (beta chain). Its antigen is as yet unknown. The entry originates in a study of cytomegalovirus exposure and HLA in healthy donors. The PCR had 60 Vbeta and 13 Jbeta primers. TCRdb's copy holds only in-frame clones and misses some; the assay was immunoSEQ multiplex PCR. Among approximately 140,000 clones, roughly four fifths were seen once, and the ten largest hold around 4.1%. The study, taken as a whole, reports: TCR beta sequences reportedly predicted most subjects' HLA-A and HLA-B alleles accurately. A later analysis found that most CMV-associated TCR beta chains appeared HLA-restricted. Several top significant clusters appeared, in a later analysis, to be linked to common viral pathogens. Investigators reported more than 150 TCR beta chains as tied to cytomegalovirus.

The sequenced sample consisted of PBMCs. The TCR was taken from a man aged 35 to 55 in good health and CMV-seropositive.

The CDR3 DNA reads TGTGCCAGCAGACCAGGACTAGCGGTCTACGAGCAGTACTTC. Protein product: CASRPGLAVYEQYF. This rearrangement joins TRBV5-8 to TRBJ2-7, with TRBD2 matching 10 bases. The CDR3 is 14 amino acids. Germline lookup yields CDR1 SGHTS and CDR2 YDEGEE. The V and J ends lost 5 bases and 3 bases, in that order; junction bases with no gene match: 5.